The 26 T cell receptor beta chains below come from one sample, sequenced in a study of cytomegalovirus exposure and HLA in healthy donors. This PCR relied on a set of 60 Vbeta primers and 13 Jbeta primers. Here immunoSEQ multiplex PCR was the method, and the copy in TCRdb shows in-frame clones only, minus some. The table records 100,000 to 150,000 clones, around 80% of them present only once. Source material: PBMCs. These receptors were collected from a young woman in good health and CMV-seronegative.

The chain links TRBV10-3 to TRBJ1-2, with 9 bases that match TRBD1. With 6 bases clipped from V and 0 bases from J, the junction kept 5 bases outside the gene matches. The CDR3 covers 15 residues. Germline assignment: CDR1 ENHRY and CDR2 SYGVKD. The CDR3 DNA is TGTGCCATCAGGGAACAGGGGGCGGCTAACTATGGCTACACCTTC. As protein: CAIREQGAANYGYTF.

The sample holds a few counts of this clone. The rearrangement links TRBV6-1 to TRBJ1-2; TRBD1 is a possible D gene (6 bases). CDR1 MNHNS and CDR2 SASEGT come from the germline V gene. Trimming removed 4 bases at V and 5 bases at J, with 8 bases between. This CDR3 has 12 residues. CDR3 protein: CASSAQGYGYTF. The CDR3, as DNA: TGTGCCAGCAGTGCACAGGGATATGGCTACACCTTC.

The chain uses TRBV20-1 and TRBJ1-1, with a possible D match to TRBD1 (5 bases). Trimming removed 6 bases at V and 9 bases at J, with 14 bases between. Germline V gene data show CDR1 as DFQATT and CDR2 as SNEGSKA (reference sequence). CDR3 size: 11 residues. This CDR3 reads CSADGGDQAFF. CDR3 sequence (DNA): TGCAGTGCCGACGGGGGTGATCAAGCTTTCTTT.

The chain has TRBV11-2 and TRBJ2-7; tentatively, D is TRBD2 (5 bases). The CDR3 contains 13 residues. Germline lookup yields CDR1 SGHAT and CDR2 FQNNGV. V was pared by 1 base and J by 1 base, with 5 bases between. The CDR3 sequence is CASSLAGSYEQYF. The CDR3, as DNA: TGTGCCAGCAGCTTAGCGGGGTCCTACGAGCAGTACTTC.

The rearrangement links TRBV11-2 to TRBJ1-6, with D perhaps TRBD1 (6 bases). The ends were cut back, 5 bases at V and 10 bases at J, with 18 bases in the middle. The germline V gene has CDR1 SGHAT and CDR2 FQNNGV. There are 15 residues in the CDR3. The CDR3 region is CASSPTGPLASPLHF. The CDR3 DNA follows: TGTGCCAGCAGCCCAACAGGGCCCCTGGCATCACCCCTCCACTTT.

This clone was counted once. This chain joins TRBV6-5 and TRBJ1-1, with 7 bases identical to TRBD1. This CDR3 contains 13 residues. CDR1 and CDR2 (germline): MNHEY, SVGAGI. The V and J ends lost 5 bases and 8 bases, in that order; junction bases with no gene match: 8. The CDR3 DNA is TGTGCCAGCAGTACAGGGGACAGCAACGAAGCTTTCTTT. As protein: CASSTGDSNEAFF.

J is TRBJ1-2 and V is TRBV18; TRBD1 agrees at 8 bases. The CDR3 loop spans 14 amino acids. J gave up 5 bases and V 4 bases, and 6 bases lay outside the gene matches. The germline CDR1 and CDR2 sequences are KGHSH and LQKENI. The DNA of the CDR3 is TGTGCCAGCTCACTTTCTACAGGGGGTTATGGCTACACCTTC. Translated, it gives CASSLSTGGYGYTF.

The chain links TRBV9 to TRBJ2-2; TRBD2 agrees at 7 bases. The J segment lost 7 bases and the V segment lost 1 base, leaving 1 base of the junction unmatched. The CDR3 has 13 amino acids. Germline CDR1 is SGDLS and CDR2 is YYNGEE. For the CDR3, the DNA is TGTGCCAGCAGCGTAAAGCGGGACGGGGAGCTGTTTTTT. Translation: CASSVKRDGELFF.

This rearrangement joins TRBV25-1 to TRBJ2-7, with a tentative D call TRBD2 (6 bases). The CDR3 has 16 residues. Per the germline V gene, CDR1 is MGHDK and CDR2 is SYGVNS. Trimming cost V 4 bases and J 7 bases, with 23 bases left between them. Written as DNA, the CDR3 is TGTGCCAGCAGTGCAATCGGGACTCAACTTTGGGAAGAGCAGTACTTC. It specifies CASSAIGTQLWEEQYF.

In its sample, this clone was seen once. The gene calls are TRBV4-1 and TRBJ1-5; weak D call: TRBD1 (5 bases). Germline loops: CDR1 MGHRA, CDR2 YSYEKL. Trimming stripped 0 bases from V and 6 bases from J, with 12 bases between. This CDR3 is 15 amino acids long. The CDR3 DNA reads TGCGCCAGCAGCCAAGAAAAGGGAGGGGTTCAGCCCCAGCATTTT. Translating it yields CASSQEKGGVQPQHF.

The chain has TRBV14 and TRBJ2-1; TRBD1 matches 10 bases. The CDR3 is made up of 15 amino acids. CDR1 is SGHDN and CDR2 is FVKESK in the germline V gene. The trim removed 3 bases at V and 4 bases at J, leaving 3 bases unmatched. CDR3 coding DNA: TGTGCCAGCAGCCAGGCGGGACAGGGGTACAATGAGCAGTTCTTC. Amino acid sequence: CASSQAGQGYNEQFF.

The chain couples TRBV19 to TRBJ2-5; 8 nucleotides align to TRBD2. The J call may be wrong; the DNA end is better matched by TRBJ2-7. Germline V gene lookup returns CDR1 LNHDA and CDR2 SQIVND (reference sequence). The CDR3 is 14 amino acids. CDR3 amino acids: CASSTGLAPSEQYF. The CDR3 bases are TGTGCCAGTAGTACCGGACTAGCCCCGAGCGAGCAGTACTTC.

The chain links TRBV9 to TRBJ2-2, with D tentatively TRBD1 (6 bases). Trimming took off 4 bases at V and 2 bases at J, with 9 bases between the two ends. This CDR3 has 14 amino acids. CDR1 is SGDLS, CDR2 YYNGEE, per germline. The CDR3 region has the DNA TGTGCCAGCAGCCTGGGACACAACACCGGGGAGCTGTTTTTT. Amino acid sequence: CASSLGHNTGELFF.

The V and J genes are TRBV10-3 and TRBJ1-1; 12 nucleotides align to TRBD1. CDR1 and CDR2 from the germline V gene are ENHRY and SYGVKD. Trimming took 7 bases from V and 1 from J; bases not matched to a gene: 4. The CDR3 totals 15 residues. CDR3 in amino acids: CAIKPGQGANTEAFF. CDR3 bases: TGTGCCATCAAACCGGGACAGGGGGCGAACACTGAAGCTTTCTTT.

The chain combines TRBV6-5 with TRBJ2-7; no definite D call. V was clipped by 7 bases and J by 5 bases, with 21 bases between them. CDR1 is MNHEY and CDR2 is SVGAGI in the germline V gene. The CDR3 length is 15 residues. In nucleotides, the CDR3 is TGTGCCAGCACCCATCGACTCCGGTGGTGGAACGAGCAGTACTTC. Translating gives CASTHRLRWWNEQYF.

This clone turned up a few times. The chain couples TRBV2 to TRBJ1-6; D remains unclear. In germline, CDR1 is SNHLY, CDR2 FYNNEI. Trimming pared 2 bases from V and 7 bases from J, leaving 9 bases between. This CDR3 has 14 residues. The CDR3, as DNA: TGTGCCAGCAGTGAACATGGCTTAAATTCACCCCTCCACTTT. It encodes CASSEHGLNSPLHF.

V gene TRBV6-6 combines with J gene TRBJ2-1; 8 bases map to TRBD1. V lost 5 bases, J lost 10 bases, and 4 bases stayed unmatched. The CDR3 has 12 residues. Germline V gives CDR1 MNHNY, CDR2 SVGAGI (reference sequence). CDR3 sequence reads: CASSRTGWEQFF. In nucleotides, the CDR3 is TGTGCCAGCAGTAGGACAGGGTGGGAGCAGTTCTTC.

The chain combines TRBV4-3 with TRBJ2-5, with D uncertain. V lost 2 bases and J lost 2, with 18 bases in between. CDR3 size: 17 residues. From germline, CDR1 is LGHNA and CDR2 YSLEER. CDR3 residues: CASSQSLSLWAQETQYF. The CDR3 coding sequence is TGCGCCAGCAGCCAAAGTTTATCCCTGTGGGCGCAAGAGACCCAGTACTTC.

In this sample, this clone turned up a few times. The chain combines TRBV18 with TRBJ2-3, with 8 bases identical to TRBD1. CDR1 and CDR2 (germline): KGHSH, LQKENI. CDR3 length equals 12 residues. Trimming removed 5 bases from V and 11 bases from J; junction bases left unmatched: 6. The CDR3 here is CASSLTGEVQYF. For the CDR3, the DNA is TGTGCCAGCTCATTGACAGGGGAGGTGCAGTATTTT.

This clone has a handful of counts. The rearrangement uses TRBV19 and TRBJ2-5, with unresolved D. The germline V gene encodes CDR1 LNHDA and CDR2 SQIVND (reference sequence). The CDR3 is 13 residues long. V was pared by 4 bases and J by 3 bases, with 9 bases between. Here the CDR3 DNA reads TGTGCCAGTAGTACCAGTGGCAAAGAGACCCAGTACTTC. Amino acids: CASSTSGKETQYF.

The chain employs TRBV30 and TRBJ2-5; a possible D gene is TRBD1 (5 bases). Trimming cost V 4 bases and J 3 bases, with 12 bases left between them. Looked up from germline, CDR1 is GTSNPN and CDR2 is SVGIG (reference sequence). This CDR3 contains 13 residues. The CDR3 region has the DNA TGTGCCTGGAAAGGGGCAGGGAAAGAGACCCAGTACTTC. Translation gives CAWKGAGKETQYF.

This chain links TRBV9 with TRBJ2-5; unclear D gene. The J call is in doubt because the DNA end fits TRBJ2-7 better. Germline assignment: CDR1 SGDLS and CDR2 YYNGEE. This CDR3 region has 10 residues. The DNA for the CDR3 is TGTGCCAGCAACTCCTACGAGCAGTACTTC. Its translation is CASNSYEQYF.

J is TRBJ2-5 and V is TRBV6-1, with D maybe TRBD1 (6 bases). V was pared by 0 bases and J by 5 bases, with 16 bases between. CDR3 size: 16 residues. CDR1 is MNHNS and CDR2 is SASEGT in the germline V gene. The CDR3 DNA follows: TGTGCCAGCAGTGAAGCGTCTTCAGGGGCCGGGGAGACCCAGTACTTC. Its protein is CASSEASSGAGETQYF.

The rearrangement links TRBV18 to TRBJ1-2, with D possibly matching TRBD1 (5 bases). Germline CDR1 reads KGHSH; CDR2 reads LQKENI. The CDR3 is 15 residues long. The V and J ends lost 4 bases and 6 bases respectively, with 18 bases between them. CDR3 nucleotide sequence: TGTGCCAGCTCACGCTCGCGGGGTGAACAGGATGGCTACACCTTC. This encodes CASSRSRGEQDGYTF.

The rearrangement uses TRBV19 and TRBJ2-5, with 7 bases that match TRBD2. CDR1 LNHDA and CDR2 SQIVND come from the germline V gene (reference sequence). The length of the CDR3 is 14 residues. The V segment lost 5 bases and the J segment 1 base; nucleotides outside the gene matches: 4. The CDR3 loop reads CASSRGSGQETQYF. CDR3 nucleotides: TGTGCCAGTAGTCGCGGGAGCGGCCAAGAGACCCAGTACTTC.

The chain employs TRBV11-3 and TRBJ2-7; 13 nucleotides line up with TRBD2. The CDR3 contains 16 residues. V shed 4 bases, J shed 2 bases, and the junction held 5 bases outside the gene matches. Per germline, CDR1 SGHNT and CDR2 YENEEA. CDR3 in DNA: TGTGCCAGCAGCTCCACTAGCGGGAGGGCCGCCTACGAGCAGTACTTC. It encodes CASSSTSGRAAYEQYF.